These T cell receptor beta chains were read from a single sample in a study of cytomegalovirus exposure and HLA in healthy donors. Assay used: immunoSEQ multiplex PCR; TCRdb lists only in-frame clones, some missing. Here the sample spans more than 110,000 clones, about two thirds being singletons. The sequencing input was PBMCs. These receptor sequences come from an older woman in good health and CMV-seropositive. The CDR3 runs from the conserved cysteine through the conserved F or W. The order of the fields is clone size, D gene, V gene, J gene, CDR3 DNA, CDR3 protein. A D gene is named only where the DNA matches it firmly. Part of the rows lack a size; the others show once, few, many or a class for expanded clones.

abundance: .
d_gene: TRBD1
v_gene: TRBV5-1
j_gene: TRBJ2-2
CDR3nt: TGCGCCAGCAGCGAACAGGGGGGCACCGGGGAGCTGTTTTTT
CDR3aa: CASSEQGGTGELFF

abundance: .
d_gene: .
v_gene: TRBV28
j_gene: TRBJ2-2
CDR3nt: TGTGCCAGCAGGACAGGCTCAGTCGGGGAGCTGTTTTTT
CDR3aa: CASRTGSVGELFF

abundance: .
d_gene: .
v_gene: TRBV6-6
j_gene: TRBJ1-1
CDR3nt: TGTGCCAGCAGCCAACTCGGGCCAGGGAAGACTGAAGCTTTCTTT
CDR3aa: CASSQLGPGKTEAFF

abundance: .
d_gene: .
v_gene: TRBV6-5
j_gene: TRBJ1-2
CDR3nt: TGTGCCAGCAGTGAGAGGAGGCTTCATGGCTACACCTTC
CDR3aa: CASSERRLHGYTF

abundance: .
d_gene: TRBD1
v_gene: TRBV5-1
j_gene: TRBJ2-7
CDR3nt: TGCGCCAGCAGCCCCGGACAGGGCCTCTCCTACGAGCAGTACTTC
CDR3aa: CASSPGQGLSYEQYF

abundance: .
d_gene: .
v_gene: TRBV5-1
j_gene: TRBJ1-1
CDR3nt: TGCGCCAGCAGCTTGGGGAGGGTCCCTAACACTGAAGCTTTCTTT
CDR3aa: CASSLGRVPNTEAFF

abundance: .
d_gene: .
v_gene: TRBV18
j_gene: TRBJ2-2
CDR3nt: TGTGCCAGCTCACCCGCCAGGGGCGCGAACACCGGGGAGCTGTTTTTT
CDR3aa: CASSPARGANTGELFF

abundance: few
d_gene: .
v_gene: TRBV30
j_gene: TRBJ1-2
CDR3nt: TGTGCCTGGAACACAGGGCCTACTAACTATGGCTACACCTTC
CDR3aa: CAWNTGPTNYGYTF

abundance: .
d_gene: TRBD1
v_gene: TRBV5-1
j_gene: TRBJ2-7
CDR3nt: TGCGCCAGCAGCCCCCAGACAGGGGACGAGCAGTACTTC
CDR3aa: CASSPQTGDEQYF

abundance: .
d_gene: TRBD1
v_gene: TRBV7-9
j_gene: TRBJ2-1
CDR3nt: TGTGCCAGCAGCTTAGGGGGGACAGTGGATGAGCAGTTCTTC
CDR3aa: CASSLGGTVDEQFF

abundance: few
d_gene: .
v_gene: TRBV2
j_gene: TRBJ2-7
CDR3nt: TGTGCCAGCAGCGTGATTGCGGGGGAGCAGTACTTC
CDR3aa: CASSVIAGEQYF

abundance: once
d_gene: TRBD1
v_gene: TRBV15
j_gene: TRBJ2-7
CDR3nt: TGTGCCACCAGCAGGGAGACAGGGTTCCACGAGCAGTACTTC
CDR3aa: CATSRETGFHEQYF

abundance: .
d_gene: .
v_gene: TRBV21-1
j_gene: TRBJ2-7
CDR3nt: TGTGCCAGCAGCAACGGCAGGGGGCGCCATCGCTCCTACGAGCAGTACTTC
CDR3aa: CASSNGRGRHRSYEQYF

abundance: .
d_gene: .
v_gene: TRBV29-1
j_gene: TRBJ1-5
CDR3nt: TGCAGGGGGGGTGGGAGGAATCAGCCCCAGCATTTT
CDR3aa: CRGGGRNQPQHF

abundance: few
d_gene: TRBD1
v_gene: TRBV11-1
j_gene: TRBJ1-2
CDR3nt: TGTGCCAGCAGCAACAGGGGAACCCATGGCTACACCTTC
CDR3aa: CASSNRGTHGYTF

abundance: .
d_gene: .
v_gene: TRBV21-1
j_gene: TRBJ2-7
CDR3nt: TGTGCCAGCAGCAAACCCTCCAGTGGTAGGGGCTACGAGCAGTACTTC
CDR3aa: CASSKPSSGRGYEQYF

abundance: .
d_gene: .
v_gene: TRBV6-1
j_gene: TRBJ2-2
CDR3nt: TGTGCCACCCGAAATATGGTCAGGGGCACCGGGGAGCTGTTTTTT
CDR3aa: CATRNMVRGTGELFF

abundance: .
d_gene: .
v_gene: TRBV6-5
j_gene: TRBJ1-5
CDR3nt: TGTGCCAGCGGCGGGGGCGGAAATCAGCCCCAGCATTTT
CDR3aa: CASGGGGNQPQHF

abundance: .
d_gene: .
v_gene: TRBV28
j_gene: TRBJ2-7
CDR3nt: TGTGCCAGCAGTTTATGGGGCGGGGACAGACCATACGAGCAGTACTTC
CDR3aa: CASSLWGGDRPYEQYF

abundance: once
d_gene: .
v_gene: TRBV13
j_gene: TRBJ2-1
CDR3nt: TGTGCCAGCAGACGATTAGCGGAACATTACAATGAGCAGTTCTTC
CDR3aa: CASRRLAEHYNEQFF

abundance: .
d_gene: .
v_gene: TRBV19
j_gene: TRBJ1-1
CDR3nt: TGTGCCAGTACGCGGCCAGGGGCGACTGTAAACACTGAAGCTTTCTTT
CDR3aa: CASTRPGATVNTEAFF

abundance: .
d_gene: TRBD1
v_gene: TRBV19
j_gene: TRBJ1-1
CDR3nt: TGTGCCAGTAGGGTGACAGGGGGCGTCCCTGAAGCTTTCTTT
CDR3aa: CASRVTGGVPEAFF

abundance: once
d_gene: TRBD1
v_gene: TRBV29-1
j_gene: TRBJ1-1
CDR3nt: TGCAGCGTCACGGACAGGGCGGGCACTGAAGCTTTCTTT
CDR3aa: CSVTDRAGTEAFF